This T cell receptor beta chain was recorded in a study of T cell changes during pregnancy in multiple sclerosis. This clone came up once. TCRdb's copy holds only in-frame clones and misses some; the assay was immunoSEQ multiplex PCR. The table shows about 75,000 clones, with roughly 90% occurring only once. The junction had 7 bases not matched to a gene; V was cut back by 6 bases and J by 6 bases. In germline, CDR1 is MDHEN, CDR2 SYDVKM. The CDR3 runs 14 residues. The input for sequencing was peripheral blood, taken in the first trimester of pregnancy. The receptor comes from a female donor in good health, enrolled as a control in a pregnancy study. V is TRBV28 and J is TRBJ2-1, with TRBD1 matching 8 bases. The CDR3 spells CASRRQGSLNEQFF. The CDR3 nucleotides read TGTGCCAGCAGGCGACAGGGGTCCCTCAATGAGCAGTTCTTC.